One and the same sample provided the 13 T cell receptor beta chains below, sequenced in a study of blood T cell repertoires in COVID-19. Some clones are missing from TCRdb's copy, which holds only in-frame ones; the method was immunoSEQ multiplex PCR. The table has hundreds of thousands of clones, around 84% seen once. The specimen sequenced was peripheral blood. Receptor source: an elderly woman with active or convalescent COVID-19.

The V and J genes are TRBV5-1 and TRBJ2-7; TRBD2 matches 8 bases. V dropped 0 bases and J dropped 2; count of bases not matched to a gene: 7. Per germline, CDR1 SGHRS and CDR2 YFSETQ. This CDR3 is 16 amino acids long. Here the CDR3 DNA reads TGCGCCAGCAGCTTGGGGACTAGCCGATCCCCCTACGAGCAGTACTTC. It encodes CASSLGTSRSPYEQYF.

The chain has TRBV3-1 (or the pseudogene TRBV3-2) and TRBJ1-1, with D possibly being TRBD1 (6 bases). CDR3 length: 18 residues. Per the germline V gene, CDR1 is LGHDT and CDR2 is YNNKEL (reference sequence). V lost 1 base, J lost 4 bases, and 22 bases lay in between. CDR3 protein: CASSQAERTAQESTEAFF. The CDR3 region has the DNA TGTGCCAGCAGCCAAGCTGAGAGGACAGCGCAAGAATCCACTGAAGCTTTCTTT.

In this sample, this clone turned up a few times. The CDR3 sequence: CASSAGTGMNQPQHF. Written as DNA, the CDR3 is TGTGCCAGCAGTGCCGGGACAGGGATGAATCAGCCCCAGCATTTT. The rearrangement uses TRBV7-2 and TRBJ1-5, with TRBD1 matching 9 bases. Germline V gives CDR1 SGHTA, CDR2 FQGNSA. V lost 6 bases and J lost 4; bases outside the gene matches: 7. There are 15 residues in the CDR3. Complete variable domain (other parts from reference TRBV7-2 and TRBJ1-5): GAGVSQSPSNKVTEKGKDVELRCDPISGHTALYWYRQSLGQGLEFLIYFQGNSAPDKSGLPSDRFSAERTGGSVSTLTIQRTQQEDSAVYLCASSAGTGMNQPQHFGDGTRLSIL.

The chain combines TRBV28 with TRBJ2-7; D perhaps matches TRBD1 (7 bases). CDR1 MDHEN and CDR2 SYDVKM come from the germline V gene. This CDR3 is 15 amino acids long. V lost 6 bases and J 0 bases, leaving 15 bases between the germline ends. The CDR3 nucleotides are TGTGCCAGCAGGCGGGGACAGACGTTCTCCTACGAGCAGTACTTC. It codes for CASRRGQTFSYEQYF. Looking up the rest from reference TRBV28 and TRBJ2-7 gives the full variable domain: DVKVTQSSRYLVKRTGEKVFLECVQDMDHENMFWYRQDPGLGLRLIYFSYDVKMKEKGDIPEGYSVSREKKERFSLILESASTNQTSMYLCASRRGQTFSYEQYFGPGTRLTVT.

The J gene is TRBJ2-1, the V gene TRBV30; no reliable D call. CDR1 and CDR2 (germline): GTSNPN, SVGIG (reference sequence). V was cut by 2 bases and J by 0 bases, with 8 bases left in between. This CDR3 has 14 amino acids. DNA for the CDR3: TGTGCCTGGAGTTCTGCGAGCTCCTACAATGAGCAGTTCTTC. Its protein product is CAWSSASSYNEQFF.

The V gene is TRBV7-3, the J gene TRBJ2-3; D gene ambiguous. Germline V gives CDR1 SGHTA, CDR2 FQGTGA. This CDR3 has 12 residues. Deletions cut 4 bases from V and 8 bases from J, with 10 bases between. This chain's CDR3 is CASSSSGLTQYF. CDR3 bases: TGTGCCAGCAGCTCCTCGGGTCTTACGCAGTATTTT.

The chain employs TRBV12-3 or TRBV12-4 and TRBJ2-6, with no clear D. The V end lost 7 bases, the J end lost 0 bases, and 4 bases lay between the germline ends. CDR3 length: 13 amino acids. CDR3 nucleotides: TGTGCCAGCACTGTCTCTGGGGCCAACGTCCTGACTTTC. Amino acid sequence: CASTVSGANVLTF.

The chain employs TRBV27 and TRBJ2-6; TRBD1 matches 12 bases. Germline loops: CDR1 MNHEY, CDR2 SMNVEV (reference sequence). The CDR3 is 18 residues long. After removal of 1 base from V and 4 bases from J, the junction contained 5 bases not matched to a gene. The CDR3 reads CASSLLGQGATGANVLTF. CDR3 bases: TGTGCCAGCAGTTTATTGGGACAGGGGGCTACCGGGGCCAACGTCCTGACTTTC.

This clone showed up just once. The chain recombines TRBV15 with TRBJ2-1; 8 bases match TRBD2. CDR3 size: 17 residues. The germline V gene has CDR1 LNHNV and CDR2 YYDKDF (reference sequence). The V gene end was trimmed by 5 bases and the J gene end by 7 bases; junction bases not matched to a gene: 16. The CDR3 spells CATSLDIGGAGLNEQFF. DNA for the CDR3: TGTGCCACCAGCCTGGACATCGGGGGGGCGGGCTTAAATGAGCAGTTCTTC. Looking up the rest from reference TRBV15 and TRBJ2-1 gives the full variable domain: DAMVIQNPRYQVTQFGKPVTLSCSQTLNHNVMYWYQQKSSQAPKLLFHYYDKDFNNEADTPDNFQSRRPNTSFCFLDIRSPGLGDTAMYLCATSLDIGGAGLNEQFFGPGTRLTVL.

The chain is built from TRBV3-1 (or the pseudogene TRBV3-2) and TRBJ2-1; 13 nucleotides agree with TRBD2. CDR3 length: 18 amino acids. V dropped 4 bases and J dropped 0; count of bases not matched to a gene: 6. From germline, CDR1 is LGHDT and CDR2 YNNKEL (reference sequence). Here the CDR3 DNA reads TGTGCCAGCAGCCTGTCGACTAGCGGGAGGAGCTCCTACAATGAGCAGTTCTTC. Residues: CASSLSTSGRSSYNEQFF.

The chain combines TRBV7-9 with TRBJ2-2, with D possibly matching TRBD1 (5 bases). The CDR3 contains 16 residues. Trimming removed 5 bases at V and 6 bases at J, with 19 bases between. The germline V gene has CDR1 SEHNR and CDR2 FQNEAQ (reference sequence). The CDR3 loop is CASSPRGILVSGELFF. In nucleotides, the CDR3 is TGTGCCAGCAGCCCTAGGGGAATCTTAGTCTCCGGGGAGCTGTTTTTT.

The V call is TRBV27, the J call TRBJ2-7; D might be TRBD2 (6 bases). Per the germline V gene, CDR1 is MNHEY and CDR2 is SMNVEV (reference sequence). The CDR3 is 16 amino acids. V lost 0 bases and J 0 bases, leaving 12 bases between the germline ends. CDR3 amino acids: CASSLSWRGSSYEQYF. The CDR3, as DNA: TGTGCCAGCAGTTTATCGTGGCGGGGCAGCTCCTACGAGCAGTACTTC.

The J gene is TRBJ1-1, the V gene TRBV25-1; possible D gene TRBD1, 5 bases. In germline, CDR1 is MGHDK, CDR2 SYGVNS. The CDR3 is made up of 13 amino acids. V was pared by 4 bases and J by 5 bases, with 11 bases between. In nucleotides, the CDR3 is TGTGCCAGCAGTGGGGCAGGGAGGACTGAAGCTTTCTTT. Encoded protein: CASSGAGRTEAFF.